The T cell receptor beta chain under discussion was sequenced for a study of blood T cell repertoires in COVID-19. At the level of the study: Sources were T cells, B-cell-depleted T cells, or PBMCs; the material itself was cDNA or gDNA.

Germline-derived CDR1 and CDR2 are MNHEY and SMNVEV (reference sequence). V lost 1 base, J lost 1 base, and 8 bases lay in between. The CDR3 length is 15 residues. Original processing notes: How many nucleated cells were present was estimated from reference gene primer amplification. TCRdb's copy holds only in-frame clones and misses some; the assay was immunoSEQ multiplex PCR. V and J calls and clone size follow that table, whereas D and trimming were derived from the DNA. The sample lists some 210,000 clones, roughly 82% occurring once. This clone was seen only once. The chain employs TRBV27 and TRBJ1-5; D gene unclear. The clonotype was recovered from a woman between 35 and 50 years old with acute or convalescent COVID-19. The sequenced material came from peripheral blood. This CDR3 is CASSLYGYSNQPQHF. In nucleotides, the CDR3 is TGTGCCAGCAGTTTATACGGGTACAGCAATCAGCCCCAGCATTTT.